These 32 T cell receptor beta chains share one sample of origin, sequenced in a study of cytomegalovirus exposure and HLA in healthy donors. The PCR had 60 Vbeta and 13 Jbeta primers. Data came from immunoSEQ multiplex PCR; TCRdb stores just in-frame clones and leaves some out. The top ten clones hold approximately 1.2% of a sample with some 140,000 clones, around 77% of them seen once. The sample was PBMCs. The receptors stem from a man between 50 and 59 years old in good health and CMV-seronegative.

The CDR3 loop reads CASGLTVGSSYNEQFF. Here the CDR3 DNA reads TGTGCTAGTGGTTTAACAGTCGGAAGCTCCTACAATGAGCAGTTCTTC. V gene TRBV12-5 combines with J gene TRBJ2-1; D remains unclear. The CDR3 consists of 16 residues. Germline-derived CDR1 and CDR2 are LGHNT and FRNRAP. Trimming pared 3 bases from V and 0 bases from J, leaving 12 bases between.

The chain uses TRBV30 and TRBJ2-7; 7 positions match TRBD2. With V trimmed by 3 bases and J by 3 bases, 11 bases remained unmatched. CDR1 and CDR2 from the germline V gene are GTSNPN and SVGIG (reference sequence). This CDR3 is built from 15 residues. This chain's CDR3 is CAWREKRLAVYEQYF. Written as DNA, the CDR3 is TGTGCCTGGAGGGAAAAACGGCTAGCGGTCTACGAGCAGTACTTC.

The chain is built from TRBV10-1 and TRBJ2-1; D possibly corresponds to TRBD2 (6 bases). Germline CDR1 reads WNHNN; CDR2 reads SYGVQD (reference sequence). V lost 1 base to trimming and J lost 7 bases, with 8 bases between them. The CDR3 runs to 13 residues. The CDR3 sequence: CASSEYRENEQFF. CDR3 nucleotide sequence: TGCGCCAGCAGTGAGTACCGGGAGAATGAGCAGTTCTTC.

The chain recombines TRBV10-3 with TRBJ2-7; TRBD1 aligns across 9 bases. CDR1 and CDR2 from the germline V gene are ENHRY and SYGVKD. This CDR3 has 13 amino acids. Trimming removed 8 bases from V and 3 bases from J; junction bases left unmatched: 5. The CDR3 DNA is TGTGCCATCGGCCGGGACAGGGACTACGAGCAGTACTTC. This gives the protein CAIGRDRDYEQYF.

The chain joins TRBV18 to TRBJ2-2, with D tentatively TRBD2 (6 bases). The germline V gene has CDR1 KGHSH and CDR2 LQKENI. The CDR3 has 16 residues. V lost 2 bases and J lost 4, with 14 bases in between. This chain's CDR3 is CASSPNGGYSTGELFF. The CDR3 DNA reads TGTGCCAGCTCACCAAACGGGGGATATAGCACCGGGGAGCTGTTTTTT.

The genes are TRBV19 and TRBJ2-1; perhaps TRBD1 as D (7 bases). The CDR3 runs to 16 residues. V lost 7 bases and J lost 8, with 24 bases in between. CDR1 and CDR2 (germline): LNHDA, SQIVND (reference sequence). CDR3 DNA sequence: TGTGCCAGTACCACCACAGGGGTAGCGGCAAAGTATGAGCAGTTCTTC. Amino acid sequence: CASTTTGVAAKYEQFF.

The chain recombines TRBV28 with TRBJ2-7, with TRBD1 matching 8 bases. CDR3 length: 15 amino acids. Germline loops: CDR1 MDHEN, CDR2 SYDVKM. After removal of 5 bases from V and 2 bases from J, the junction contained 8 bases not matched to a gene. This CDR3 is CASSAQGARAYEQYF. In DNA, the CDR3 is TGTGCCAGCAGTGCCCAGGGGGCGCGAGCCTACGAGCAGTACTTC.

There are a few counts of this clone. The chain employs TRBV11-2 and TRBJ2-5, with 8 bases matching TRBD2. With the DNA end fitting TRBJ2-7 better, the J assignment may be wrong. Germline V gene lookup returns CDR1 SGHAT and CDR2 FQNNGV. The CDR3 loop spans 15 amino acids. The CDR3 bases are TGTGCCAGCAGTTCCCAACTAGCGGAAGCCTACGAGCAGTACTTC. Protein product: CASSSQLAEAYEQYF.

This sequence joins TRBV6-5 and TRBJ2-7, with D uncertain. V lost 5 bases, J lost 7 bases, and 12 bases lay in between. The germline gives CDR1 MNHEY, CDR2 SVGAGI. This CDR3 is 12 amino acids long. The CDR3 region has the DNA TGTGCCAGCAGTAGGTCGTCCGGGGAGCAGTACTTC. Protein: CASSRSSGEQYF.

The V call is TRBV10-3, the J call TRBJ2-5, with TRBD1 matching over 7 bases. In germline, CDR1 is ENHRY, CDR2 SYGVKD. This CDR3 spans 15 amino acids. J was trimmed by 5 bases and V by 3 bases; bases with no gene match: 9. CDR3 loop: CAISEIQGPSETQYF. The CDR3 DNA sequence: TGTGCCATCAGTGAAATACAGGGGCCGTCCGAGACCCAGTACTTC.

The chain uses TRBV29-1 and TRBJ2-5, with D possibly being TRBD1 (5 bases). V lost 4 bases, J lost 4 bases, and 16 bases lay in between. Per germline, CDR1 SQVTM and CDR2 ANQGSEA. This CDR3 has 14 residues. In DNA, the CDR3 is TGCAGCGTTGTGACTCCGAAAGGGGTAGAGACCCAGTACTTC. This sequence encodes CSVVTPKGVETQYF.

The V call is TRBV10-3, the J call TRBJ1-2; 10 bases agree with TRBD1. This CDR3 is built from 17 residues. CDR1 is ENHRY and CDR2 is SYGVKD in the germline V gene. After removal of 6 bases from V and 1 base from J, the junction contained 11 bases not matched to a gene. The chain's CDR3 is CAIRAGTGDWGNYGYTF. CDR3 coding DNA: TGTGCCATCAGGGCCGGGACAGGGGATTGGGGTAACTATGGCTACACCTTC.

V usage is TRBV10-3 and J usage is TRBJ2-6; maybe TRBD1 (5 bases). CDR1 and CDR2 (germline): ENHRY, SYGVKD. The V end lost 3 bases, the J end lost 4 bases, and 16 bases lay between the germline ends. The CDR3 spans 17 residues. CDR3 residues: CAISDDSVSSGANVLTF. The CDR3 bases are TGTGCCATCAGTGACGACAGTGTCTCCTCCGGGGCCAACGTCCTGACTTTC.

This clone has only a few counts. This rearrangement joins TRBV6-1 to TRBJ2-7; maybe TRBD2 (6 bases). Germline V gives CDR1 MNHNS, CDR2 SASEGT. The CDR3 covers 16 residues. The V end was cut by 0 bases, the J end by 6 bases, with 18 bases between. The CDR3 DNA is TGTGCCAGCAGTGAAGCCACTAGCAGAGGGGCCGGCGAGCAGTACTTC. Protein: CASSEATSRGAGEQYF.

This clone was observed a few times. The rearrangement joins TRBV28 to TRBJ1-1; no definite D call. The CDR3 contains 15 residues. Trimming cost V 3 bases and J 4 bases, with 15 bases left between them. The germline V gene has CDR1 MDHEN and CDR2 SYDVKM. The CDR3 here is CASSFLGLQVTEAFF. The CDR3 DNA is TGTGCCAGCAGTTTCCTTGGACTTCAGGTCACTGAAGCTTTCTTT.

The chain combines TRBV9 with TRBJ1-3, with a weak D call TRBD1 (6 bases). The CDR3 spans 16 residues. Germline CDR1 SGDLS, CDR2 YYNGEE. The V end was cut by 0 bases, the J end by 0 bases, with 10 bases between. CDR3 in amino acids: CASSVAGQISGNTIYF. In nucleotides, the CDR3 is TGTGCCAGCAGCGTAGCCGGACAGATCTCTGGAAACACCATATATTTT.

The chain recombines TRBV6-6 with TRBJ2-7, with 8 nucleotides matching TRBD1. V shed 5 bases, J shed 2 bases, and the junction held 5 bases outside the gene matches. The CDR3 consists of 14 residues. Germline assignment: CDR1 MNHNY and CDR2 SVGAGI (reference sequence). The CDR3 DNA reads as TGTGCCAGCAGTGACGGACAGGGTGCCTACGAGCAGTACTTC. It translates to CASSDGQGAYEQYF.

The chain employs TRBV28 and TRBJ1-2; 7 positions match TRBD1. The CDR3 has 17 residues. The J segment lost 4 bases and the V segment lost 4 bases, leaving 15 bases of the junction unmatched. The germline V gene has CDR1 MDHEN and CDR2 SYDVKM. The CDR3 spells CASSYPPPGDRAYGYTF. The CDR3 region has the DNA TGTGCCAGCAGTTACCCCCCTCCAGGGGACAGAGCCTATGGCTACACCTTC.

V gene TRBV20-1 combines with J gene TRBJ2-1; D ambiguous. This CDR3 has 11 amino acids. V was trimmed by 8 bases and J by 3 bases, leaving 8 bases between them. CDR1 and CDR2 (germline): DFQATT, SNEGSKA (reference sequence). The CDR3 region is CSLQDYNEQFF. The CDR3 DNA follows: TGCAGTCTTCAGGACTACAATGAGCAGTTCTTC.

The rearrangement links TRBV5-1 to TRBJ2-7; maybe TRBD2 (6 bases). Looked up from germline, CDR1 is SGHRS and CDR2 is YFSETQ. The CDR3 covers 18 residues. The V gene lost 3 bases and the J gene lost 1 base, with 23 bases spanning the gap. CDR3 region: CASSSRAMEGATSYEQYF. Here the CDR3 DNA reads TGCGCCAGCAGCTCGCGGGCCATGGAGGGAGCAACTTCCTACGAGCAGTACTTC.

Remarks on this clone: This same CDR3 is encoded by further DNA sequences in the sample. The chain joins TRBV18 to TRBJ1-1, with D unresolved. V lost 0 bases, J lost 1 base, and 9 bases lay in between. Germline V gives CDR1 KGHSH, CDR2 LQKENI. This CDR3 region has 15 residues. CDR3 DNA: TGTGCCAGCTCACCACCGGGCAGACAGAACACTGAAGCTTTCTTT. Amino acid sequence: CASSPPGRQNTEAFF.

This clone has a handful of counts. The chain couples TRBV28 to TRBJ1-1; TRBD1 matches at 7 bases. With V trimmed by 7 bases and J by 6 bases, 14 bases remained unmatched. Per germline, CDR1 MDHEN and CDR2 SYDVKM. This CDR3 region has 15 residues. This CDR3 reads CASTMWAGGRPEAFF. The CDR3 DNA reads as TGTGCCAGCACCATGTGGGCAGGGGGTCGCCCTGAAGCTTTCTTT. The full variable domain, completed using reference TRBV28 and TRBJ1-1, is DVKVTQSSRYLVKRTGEKVFLECVQDMDHENMFWYRQDPGLGLRLIYFSYDVKMKEKGDIPEGYSVSREKKERFSLILESASTNQTSMYLCASTMWAGGRPEAFFGQGTRLTVV.

The chain has TRBV18 and TRBJ1-3; the match to TRBD1 covers 7 bases. The J segment lost 4 bases and the V segment lost 4 bases, leaving 7 bases of the junction unmatched. Germline V gene lookup returns CDR1 KGHSH and CDR2 LQKENI. CDR3 length: 15 amino acids. The CDR3 bases are TGTGCCAGCTCACGCGAGGGGGCTGAGGGAAACACCATATATTTT. As protein: CASSREGAEGNTIYF.

This clone was observed a handful of times. This chain uses TRBV4-1 with TRBJ2-7; D ambiguous. The V and J ends lost 1 base and 2 bases respectively, with 9 bases between them. The germline gives CDR1 MGHRA, CDR2 YSYEKL. This CDR3 comprises 14 residues. The DNA of the CDR3 is TGCGCCAGCAGCCAAGTTTACGGAGCCTACGAGCAGTACTTC. Translation gives CASSQVYGAYEQYF.

This chain uses TRBV7-6 with TRBJ2-3; TRBD2 matches at 9 bases. Germline lookup yields CDR1 SGHVS and CDR2 FNYEAQ. With 1 base clipped from V and 5 bases from J, the junction kept 7 bases outside the gene matches. This CDR3 contains 16 residues. CDR3 DNA: TGTGCCAGCAGCTTAGGGGCGGGAGGGGTTAGAGATACGCAGTATTTT. Amino acids: CASSLGAGGVRDTQYF. Drawing the rest from reference TRBV7-6 and TRBJ2-3, the complete variable domain is GAGVSQSPRYKVTKRGQDVALRCDPISGHVSLYWYRQALGQGPEFLTYFNYEAQQDKSGLPNDRFSAERPEGSISTLTIQRTEQRDSAMYRCASSLGAGGVRDTQYFGPGTRLTVL.

Points on this clone: A read error may account for a junction end that differs from germline. The chain recombines TRBV27 with TRBJ2-7; TRBD1 matches 9 bases. The germline V gene has CDR1 MNHEY and CDR2 SMNVEV (reference sequence). This CDR3 region has 15 residues. The CDR3 DNA follows: TGTGCCAGCAGGGATAGGGACAGGGACTCCTCCGAGCAGTACTTC. Translation gives CASRDRDRDSSEQYF.

This chain joins TRBV28 and TRBJ2-7; TRBD1 matches at 12 bases. This CDR3 is 15 amino acids long. Germline lookup yields CDR1 MDHEN and CDR2 SYDVKM. The trim removed 7 bases at V and 5 bases at J, leaving 9 bases unmatched. The CDR3, as DNA: TGTGCCAGCAATCCGGGGACAGGGGGCGAGAACGAGCAGTACTTC. As protein: CASNPGTGGENEQYF.

The V call is TRBV19, the J call TRBJ1-5, with TRBD1 matching over 7 bases. The germline CDR1 and CDR2 sequences are LNHDA and SQIVND (reference sequence). Trimming removed 0 bases from V and 0 bases from J; junction bases left unmatched: 17. The CDR3 runs 21 residues. CDR3 in amino acids: CASSIDRPLFGQANSNQPQHF. The CDR3 nucleotides read TGTGCCAGTAGTATAGATCGCCCCCTCTTTGGACAGGCAAATAGCAATCAGCCCCAGCATTTT.

The rearrangement joins TRBV2 to TRBJ2-3, with a tentative D call TRBD2 (6 bases). CDR3 length: 15 residues. Trimming cost V 8 bases and J 0 bases, with 15 bases left between them. CDR1 SNHLY and CDR2 FYNNEI come from the germline V gene. The CDR3 sequence: CASQTEGLSTDTQYF. The DNA of the CDR3 is TGTGCCAGCCAGACGGAAGGACTAAGCACAGATACGCAGTATTTT.

The V and J genes are TRBV30 and TRBJ1-6, with D unresolved. Germline assignment: CDR1 GTSNPN and CDR2 SVGIG (reference sequence). The CDR3 loop spans 14 amino acids. The V and J ends lost 0 bases and 6 bases respectively, with 9 bases between them. The CDR3 DNA sequence: TGTGCCTGGAGTGTTACCGCACTTAATTCACCCCTCCACTTT. Amino acids: CAWSVTALNSPLHF.

The V and J genes are TRBV6-5 and TRBJ2-2; tentative D call: TRBD1 (6 bases). Per the germline V gene, CDR1 is MNHEY and CDR2 is SVGAGI. The CDR3 runs to 14 residues. Deletions cut 2 bases from V and 3 bases from J, with 7 bases between. CDR3: CASSYNRDTGELFF. Here the CDR3 DNA reads TGTGCCAGCAGTTACAACAGGGACACCGGGGAGCTGTTTTTT.

The chain carries TRBV14 and TRBJ1-2, with D possibly TRBD1 on 5 matching bases. Per germline, CDR1 SGHDN and CDR2 FVKESK. The CDR3 extends over 14 amino acids. Trimming took 2 bases from V and 5 from J, leaving 12 bases between them. The DNA of the CDR3 is TGTGCCAGCAGCCAACAGCAGGGCTGGTATGGCTACACCTTC. This codes for CASSQQQGWYGYTF.